This entry lists 2 T cell receptor beta chains sequenced from one sample in a study of Ad26.COV2.S vaccination and SARS-CoV-2 variants. The protocol was immunoSEQ multiplex PCR, while the TCRdb copy is restricted to in-frame clones and leaves out a portion. The table includes 300,000 to 400,000 clones, 75% to 90% detected once. The treatment here: about 20 received Ad26.COV2.S at low or high dose, single or two shots; roughly 5 received placebo; per-sample allocation not given. The samples date from day 63 after the first vaccine or placebo injection. Sequencing used peripheral blood, obtained in a trial of Ad26.COV2.S vaccine versus placebo. These receptors were collected from a person between 18 and 60 years old who received the Ad26.COV2.S COVID-19 vaccine or a placebo.

The chain has TRBV7-9 and TRBJ2-1, with 7 bases identical to TRBD1. V dropped 3 bases and J dropped 5; count of bases not matched to a gene: 7. Germline V gene lookup returns CDR1 SEHNR and CDR2 FQNEAQ (reference sequence). The CDR3 is 15 amino acids. The CDR3 DNA is TGTGCCAGCAGCTTGGGACAGTTTTTGGACAATGAGCAGTTCTTC. This sequence encodes CASSLGQFLDNEQFF.

The rearrangement joins TRBV7-6 to TRBJ1-1; D is ambiguous. Germline lookup yields CDR1 SGHVS and CDR2 FNYEAQ. Trimming stripped 1 base from V and 4 bases from J, with 7 bases between. CDR3 size: 13 residues. The CDR3, as DNA: TGTGCCAGCAGCTTAGATGTCCTCACTGAAGCTTTCTTT. Its protein is CASSLDVLTEAFF.